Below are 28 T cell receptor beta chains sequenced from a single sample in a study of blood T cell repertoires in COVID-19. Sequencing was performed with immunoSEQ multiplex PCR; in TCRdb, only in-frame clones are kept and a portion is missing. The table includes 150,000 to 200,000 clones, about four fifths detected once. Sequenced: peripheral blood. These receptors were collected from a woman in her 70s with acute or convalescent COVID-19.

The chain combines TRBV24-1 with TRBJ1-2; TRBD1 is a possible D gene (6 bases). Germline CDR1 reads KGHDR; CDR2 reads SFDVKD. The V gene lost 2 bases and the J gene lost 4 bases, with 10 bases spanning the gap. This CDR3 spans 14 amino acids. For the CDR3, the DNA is TGTGCCACCAGTGATTCCGTGGACAGCTATGGCTACACCTTC. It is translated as CATSDSVDSYGYTF.

CDR3 nucleotide sequence: TGTGCCAGCAGTTTACCACAGGGGGCGAATTCACCCCTCCACTTT. Its translation is CASSLPQGANSPLHF. V gene TRBV28 combines with J gene TRBJ1-6, with TRBD1 matching 9 bases. Germline values: CDR1 MDHEN, CDR2 SYDVKM. V shed 2 bases, J shed 7 bases, and the junction held 3 bases outside the gene matches. The CDR3 has 15 residues.

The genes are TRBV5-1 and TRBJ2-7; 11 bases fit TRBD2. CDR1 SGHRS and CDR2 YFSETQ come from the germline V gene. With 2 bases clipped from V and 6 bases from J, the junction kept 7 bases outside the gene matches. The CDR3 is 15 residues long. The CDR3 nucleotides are TGCGCCAGCAGCTTAATAGCGGGAGGGTTGGGCGAGCAGTACTTC. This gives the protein CASSLIAGGLGEQYF. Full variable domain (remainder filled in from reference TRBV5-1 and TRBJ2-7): KAGVTQTPRYLIKTRGQQVTLSCSPISGHRSVSWYQQTPGQGLQFLFEYFSETQRNKGNFPGRFSGRQFSNSRSEMNVSTLELGDSALYLCASSLIAGGLGEQYFGPGTRLTVT.

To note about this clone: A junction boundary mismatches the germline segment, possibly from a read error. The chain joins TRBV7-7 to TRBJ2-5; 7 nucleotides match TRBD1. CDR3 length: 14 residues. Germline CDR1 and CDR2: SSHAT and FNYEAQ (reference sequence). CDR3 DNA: TGTGCTAGCAGCCAGGACAGGCAGATGGAGACCCAGTACTTC. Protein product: CASSQDRQMETQYF.

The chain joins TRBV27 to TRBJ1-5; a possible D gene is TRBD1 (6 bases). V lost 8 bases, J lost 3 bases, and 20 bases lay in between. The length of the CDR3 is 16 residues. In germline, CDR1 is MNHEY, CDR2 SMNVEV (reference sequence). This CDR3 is CASRFRYGGPNQPQHF. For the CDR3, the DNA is TGTGCCAGCCGATTCCGGTACGGGGGGCCCAATCAGCCCCAGCATTTT.

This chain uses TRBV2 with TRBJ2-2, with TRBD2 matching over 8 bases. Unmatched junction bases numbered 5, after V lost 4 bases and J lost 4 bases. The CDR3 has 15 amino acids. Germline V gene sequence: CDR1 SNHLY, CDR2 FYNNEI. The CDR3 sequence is CASSVSGRRTGELFF. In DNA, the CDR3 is TGTGCCAGCAGTGTAAGCGGGAGACGCACCGGGGAGCTGTTTTTT.

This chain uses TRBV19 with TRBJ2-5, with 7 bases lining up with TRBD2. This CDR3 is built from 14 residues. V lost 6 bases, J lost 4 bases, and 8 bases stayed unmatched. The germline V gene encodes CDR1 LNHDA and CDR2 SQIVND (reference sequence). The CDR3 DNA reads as TGTGCCAGTAGAACAGCGGGATCCCCAGAGACCCAGTACTTC. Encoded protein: CASRTAGSPETQYF.

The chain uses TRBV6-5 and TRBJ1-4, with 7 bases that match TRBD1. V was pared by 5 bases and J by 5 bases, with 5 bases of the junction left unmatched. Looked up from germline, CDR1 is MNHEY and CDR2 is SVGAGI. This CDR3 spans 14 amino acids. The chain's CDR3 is CASSRRGQNEKLFF. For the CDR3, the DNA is TGTGCCAGCAGTCGAAGGGGGCAGAATGAAAAACTGTTTTTT.

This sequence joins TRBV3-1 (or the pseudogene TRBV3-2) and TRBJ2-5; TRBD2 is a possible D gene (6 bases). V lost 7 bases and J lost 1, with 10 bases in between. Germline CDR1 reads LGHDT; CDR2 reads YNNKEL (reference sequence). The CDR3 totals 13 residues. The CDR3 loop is CASTWDFQETQYF. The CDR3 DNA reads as TGTGCCAGCACTTGGGACTTCCAAGAGACCCAGTACTTC.

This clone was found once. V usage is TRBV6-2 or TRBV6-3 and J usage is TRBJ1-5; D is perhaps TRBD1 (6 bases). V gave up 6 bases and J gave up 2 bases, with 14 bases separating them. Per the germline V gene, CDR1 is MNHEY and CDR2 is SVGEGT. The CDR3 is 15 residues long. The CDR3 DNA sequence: TGTGCCAGCAGCAATTACAGGGTTGGCAATCAGCCCCAGCATTTT. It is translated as CASSNYRVGNQPQHF.

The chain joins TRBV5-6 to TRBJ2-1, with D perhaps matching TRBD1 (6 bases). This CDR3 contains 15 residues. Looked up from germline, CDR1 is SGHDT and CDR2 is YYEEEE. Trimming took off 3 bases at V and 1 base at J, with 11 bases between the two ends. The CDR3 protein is CASSSDRYSYNEQFF. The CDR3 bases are TGTGCCAGCAGCTCCGACAGGTATTCCTACAATGAGCAGTTCTTC.

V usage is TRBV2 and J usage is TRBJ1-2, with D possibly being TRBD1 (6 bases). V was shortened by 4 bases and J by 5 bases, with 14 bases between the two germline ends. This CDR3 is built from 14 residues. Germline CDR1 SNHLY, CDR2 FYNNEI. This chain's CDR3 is CASSADRQSYGYTF. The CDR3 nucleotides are TGTGCCAGCAGTGCCGACAGGCAATCATATGGCTACACCTTC.

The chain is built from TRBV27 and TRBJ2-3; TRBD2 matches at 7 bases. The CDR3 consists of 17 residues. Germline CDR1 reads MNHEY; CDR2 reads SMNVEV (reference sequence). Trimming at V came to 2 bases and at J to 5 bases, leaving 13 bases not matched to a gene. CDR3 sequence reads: CASSLGAAGRLGDTQYF. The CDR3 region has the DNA TGTGCCAGCAGTTTAGGAGCAGCGGGGAGGTTGGGAGATACGCAGTATTTT.

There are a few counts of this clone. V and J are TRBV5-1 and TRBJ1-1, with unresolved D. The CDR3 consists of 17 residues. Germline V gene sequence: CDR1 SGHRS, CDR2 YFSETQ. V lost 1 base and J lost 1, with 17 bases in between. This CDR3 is CASSLPTSQARNTEAFF. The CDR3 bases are TGCGCCAGCAGCTTGCCTACCTCTCAAGCGAGGAACACTGAAGCTTTCTTT.

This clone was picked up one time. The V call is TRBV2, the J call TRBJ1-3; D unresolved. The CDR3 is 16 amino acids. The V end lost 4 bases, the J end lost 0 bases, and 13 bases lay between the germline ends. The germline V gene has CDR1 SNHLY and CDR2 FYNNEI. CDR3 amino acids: CASSASNYFSGNTIYF. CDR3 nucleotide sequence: TGTGCCAGCAGTGCTTCGAACTATTTCTCTGGAAACACCATATATTTT.

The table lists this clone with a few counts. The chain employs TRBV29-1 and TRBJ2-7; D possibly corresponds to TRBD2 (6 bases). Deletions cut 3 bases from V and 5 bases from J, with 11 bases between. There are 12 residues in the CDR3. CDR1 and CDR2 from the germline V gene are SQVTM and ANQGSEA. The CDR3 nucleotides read TGCAGCGTTGAGGGGGGTTTCGACGAGCAGTACTTC. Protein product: CSVEGGFDEQYF.

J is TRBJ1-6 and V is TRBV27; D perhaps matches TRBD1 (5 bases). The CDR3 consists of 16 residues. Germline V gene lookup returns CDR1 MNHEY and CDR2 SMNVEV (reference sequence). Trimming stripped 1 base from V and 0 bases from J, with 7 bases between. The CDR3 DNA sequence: TGTGCCAGCAGTTTATTCGGGGGCTCCTATAATTCACCCCTCCACTTT. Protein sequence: CASSLFGGSYNSPLHF.

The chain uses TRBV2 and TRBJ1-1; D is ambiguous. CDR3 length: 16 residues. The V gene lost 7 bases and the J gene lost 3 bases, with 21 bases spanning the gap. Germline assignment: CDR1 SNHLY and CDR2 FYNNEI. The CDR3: CASTSYPTRLDTEAFF. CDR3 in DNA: TGTGCCAGCACCTCTTATCCGACACGGTTGGACACTGAAGCTTTCTTT.

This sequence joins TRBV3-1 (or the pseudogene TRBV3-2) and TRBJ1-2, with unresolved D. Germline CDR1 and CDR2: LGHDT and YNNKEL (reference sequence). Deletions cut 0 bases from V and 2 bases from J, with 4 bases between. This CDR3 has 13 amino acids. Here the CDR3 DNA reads TGTGCCAGCAGCCAAGAGTCAAACTATGGCTACACCTTC. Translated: CASSQESNYGYTF.

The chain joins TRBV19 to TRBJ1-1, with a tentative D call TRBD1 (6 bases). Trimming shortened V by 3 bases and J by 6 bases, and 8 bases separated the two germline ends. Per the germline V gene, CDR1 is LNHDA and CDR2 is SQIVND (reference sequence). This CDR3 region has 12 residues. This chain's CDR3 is CASSMRGPEAFF. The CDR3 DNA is TGTGCCAGTAGTATGCGGGGGCCTGAAGCTTTCTTT.

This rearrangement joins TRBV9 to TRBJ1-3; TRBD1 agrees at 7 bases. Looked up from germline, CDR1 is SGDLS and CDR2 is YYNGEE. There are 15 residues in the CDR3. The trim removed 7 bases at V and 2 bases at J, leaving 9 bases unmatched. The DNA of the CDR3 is TGTGCCAGCGGGGGACAGCTAGGGCCTGGAAACACCATATATTTT. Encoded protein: CASGGQLGPGNTIYF.

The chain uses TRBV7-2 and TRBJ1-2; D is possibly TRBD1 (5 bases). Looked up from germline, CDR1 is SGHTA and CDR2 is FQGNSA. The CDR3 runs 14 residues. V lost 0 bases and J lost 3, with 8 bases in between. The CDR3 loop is CASSLARVDYGYTF. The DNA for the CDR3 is TGTGCCAGCAGCTTAGCCAGGGTGGACTATGGCTACACCTTC.

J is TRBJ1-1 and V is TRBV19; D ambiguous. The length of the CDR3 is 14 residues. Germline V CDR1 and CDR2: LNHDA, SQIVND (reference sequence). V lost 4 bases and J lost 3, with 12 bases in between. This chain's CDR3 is CASSTPQEYTEAFF. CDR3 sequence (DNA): TGTGCCAGTAGTACCCCCCAGGAATACACTGAAGCTTTCTTT. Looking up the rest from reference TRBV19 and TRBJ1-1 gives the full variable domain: DGGITQSPKYLFRKEGQNVTLSCEQNLNHDAMYWYRQDPGQGLRLIYYSQIVNDFQKGDIAEGYSVSREKKESFPLTVTSAQKNPTAFYLCASSTPQEYTEAFFGQGTRLTVV.

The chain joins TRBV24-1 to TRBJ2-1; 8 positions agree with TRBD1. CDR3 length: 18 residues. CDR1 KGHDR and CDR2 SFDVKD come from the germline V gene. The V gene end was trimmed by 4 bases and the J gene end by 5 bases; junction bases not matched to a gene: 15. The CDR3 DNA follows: TGTGCCACCAGTGAACCCGACAGGGGAAGGACAAGAAACAATGAGCAGTTCTTC. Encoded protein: CATSEPDRGRTRNNEQFF.

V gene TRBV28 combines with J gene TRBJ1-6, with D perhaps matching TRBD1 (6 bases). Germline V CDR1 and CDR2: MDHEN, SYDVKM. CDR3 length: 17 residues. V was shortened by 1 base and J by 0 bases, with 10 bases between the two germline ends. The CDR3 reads CASSLYSDSSYNSPLHF. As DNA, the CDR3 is TGTGCCAGCAGTTTATATTCGGACAGCTCCTATAATTCACCCCTCCACTTT.

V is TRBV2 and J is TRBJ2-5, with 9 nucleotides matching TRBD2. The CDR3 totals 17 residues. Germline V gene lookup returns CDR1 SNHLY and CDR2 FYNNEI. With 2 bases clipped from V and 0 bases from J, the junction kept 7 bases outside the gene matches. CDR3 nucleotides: TGTGCCAGCAGTGAATTCGTTGCGGGGGGGTACCAAGAGACCCAGTACTTC. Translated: CASSEFVAGGYQETQYF.

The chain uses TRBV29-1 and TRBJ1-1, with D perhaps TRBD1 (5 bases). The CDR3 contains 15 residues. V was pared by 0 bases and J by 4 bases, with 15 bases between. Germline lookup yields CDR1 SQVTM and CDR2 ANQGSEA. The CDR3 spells CSVEEGLRESTEAFF. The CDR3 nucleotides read TGCAGCGTTGAAGAGGGACTGAGGGAGAGCACTGAAGCTTTCTTT.

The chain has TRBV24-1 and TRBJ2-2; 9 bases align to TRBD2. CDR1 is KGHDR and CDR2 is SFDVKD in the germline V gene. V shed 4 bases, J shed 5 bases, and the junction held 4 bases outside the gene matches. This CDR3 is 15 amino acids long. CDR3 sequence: CATSDPAGGTGELFF. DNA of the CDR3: TGTGCCACCAGTGACCCAGCGGGAGGTACCGGGGAGCTGTTTTTT.